This T cell receptor (beta chain) was sequenced in a study of regulatory T cells in long-lasting Graves disease. The authors built TCR beta libraries using iRepertoire HTBI primers and Arm-PCR of CDR3 regions. In TCRdb, the multiplex PCR reads were re-called with MiXCR into one record per CDR3 protein. The sample yields approximately 400,000 distinct CDR3 sequences, around 14% seen once. Germline V gene sequence: CDR1 SEHNR, CDR2 FQNEAQ (reference sequence). The CDR3 consists of 12 residues. V was pared by 1 base and J by 5 bases, with 5 bases between. This clonotype came up a few times. Specified time point: newly diagnosed GD, antithyroid drugs for less than 3 months. PBMC-derived RNA was used for the TCR library. Clinicians diagnosed Graves' disease using American Thyroid Association guidelines. These sequences were also reported in another study, on T cells in Graves' hyperthyroidism and ophthalmopathy. That study reports: Over 18 months, lack of ophthalmopathy progression marked Graves' hyperthyroidism as stable. Exclusion criteria comprised uncontrolled infection, other autoimmune disease, pregnancy or lactation. The model's output predicted ophthalmopathy at a median of roughly seven months prior to onset.

The rearrangement links TRBV7-9 to TRBJ1-2, with D uncertain. The TCR originated in a woman aged 30 to 39 with Graves disease. The input for sequencing was peripheral blood mononuclear cells (PBMCs), taken at new diagnosis, from a patient treated with antithyroid drugs. CDR3 in DNA: TGTGCCAGCAGCTTAGTTTTGTATGGCTACACCTTC. Translated: CASSLVLYGYTF.